A single sample gave rise to the 2 T cell receptor beta chains below, sequenced in a study of blood T cell repertoires in COVID-19. Only in-frame clones appear in the TCRdb table, and some are missing; sequencing was by immunoSEQ multiplex PCR. The sample lists some 150,000 clones, about four fifths occurring once. What was sequenced was peripheral blood. Receptors were obtained from a woman at least 80 years old with acute or convalescent COVID-19.

The rearrangement joins TRBV7-2 to TRBJ1-5, with D perhaps TRBD1 (6 bases). Germline assignment: CDR1 SGHTA and CDR2 FQGNSA. V gave up 8 bases and J gave up 3 bases, with 14 bases separating them. The CDR3 length is 14 residues. The CDR3 sequence is CASSPTGNNQPQHF. CDR3 DNA sequence: TGTGCCAGCTCCCCGACAGGAAACAATCAGCCCCAGCATTTT.

V gene TRBV2 combines with J gene TRBJ2-5, with D tentatively TRBD1 (5 bases). The V end lost 5 bases, the J end lost 3 bases, and 10 bases lay between the germline ends. Germline-derived CDR1 and CDR2 are SNHLY and FYNNEI. The CDR3 spans 13 residues. The CDR3 coding sequence is TGTGCCAGCAGTCCGACAGTAAAAGAGACCCAGTACTTC. Translated, it gives CASSPTVKETQYF.